This TCR beta chain was sequenced for a study of control samples from healthy donors and cancer patients. Produced via immunoSEQ multiplex PCR; TCRdb's table is partial and in-frame only. The sample includes about 120,000 clones, 85% to 90% of them seen just once. The junction had 4 bases not matched to a gene; V was cut back by 3 bases and J by 8 bases. This CDR3 is 13 amino acids long. Germline V CDR1 and CDR2: LGHDT, YNNKEL (reference sequence). The rearrangement joins TRBV3-1 (or the pseudogene TRBV3-2) to TRBJ1-1; 9 bases align to TRBD1. This clonotype was sampled from a woman between 50 and 59 years old with colorectal cancer. The sample comprised PBMCs. The CDR3 DNA is TGTGCCAGCAGCCAGGGGGACAGGGAAGAAGCTTTCTTT. Protein sequence: CASSQGDREEAFF.